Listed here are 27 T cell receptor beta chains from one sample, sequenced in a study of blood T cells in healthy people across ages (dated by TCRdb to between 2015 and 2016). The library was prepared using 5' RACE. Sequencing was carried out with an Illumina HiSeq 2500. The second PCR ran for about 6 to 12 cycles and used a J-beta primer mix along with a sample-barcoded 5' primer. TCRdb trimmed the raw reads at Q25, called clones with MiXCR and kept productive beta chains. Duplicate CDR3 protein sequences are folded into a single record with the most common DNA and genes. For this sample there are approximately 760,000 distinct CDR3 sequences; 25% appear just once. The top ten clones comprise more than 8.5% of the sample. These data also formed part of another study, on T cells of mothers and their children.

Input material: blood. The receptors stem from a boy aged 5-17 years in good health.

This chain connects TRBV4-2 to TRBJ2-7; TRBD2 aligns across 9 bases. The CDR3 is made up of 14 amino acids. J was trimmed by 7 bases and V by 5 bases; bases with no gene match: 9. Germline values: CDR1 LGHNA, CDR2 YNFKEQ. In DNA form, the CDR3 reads TGTGCCAGCAGCAACCTGCCTGCGGGGGGGGAGCAGTACTTC. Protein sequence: CASSNLPAGGEQYF.

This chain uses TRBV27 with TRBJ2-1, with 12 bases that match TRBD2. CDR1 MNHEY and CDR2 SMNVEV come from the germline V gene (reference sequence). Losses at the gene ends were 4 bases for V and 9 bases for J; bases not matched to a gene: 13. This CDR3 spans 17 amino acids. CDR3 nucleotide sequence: TGTGCCAGCAGTTCGTCTACTAGCGGGGGGCCGTTATTTGAGCAGTTCTTC. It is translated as CASSSSTSGGPLFEQFF.

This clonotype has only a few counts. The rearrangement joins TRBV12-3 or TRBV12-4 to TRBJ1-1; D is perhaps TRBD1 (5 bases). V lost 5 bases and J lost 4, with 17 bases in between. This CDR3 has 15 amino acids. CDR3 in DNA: TGTGCCAGCAGTCAAGACAGCCCCACGTCCACTGAAGCTTTCTTT. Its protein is CASSQDSPTSTEAFF.

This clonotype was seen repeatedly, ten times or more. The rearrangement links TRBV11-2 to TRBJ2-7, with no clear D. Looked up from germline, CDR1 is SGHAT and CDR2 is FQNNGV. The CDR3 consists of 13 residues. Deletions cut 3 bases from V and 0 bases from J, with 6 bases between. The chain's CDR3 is CASSFGSSYEQYF. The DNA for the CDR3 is TGTGCCAGCAGCTTCGGTTCCTCCTACGAGCAGTACTTC.

As DNA, the CDR3 is TGCGCCAGCAGCTTGGGACCTGAGAGGGAGGAGACCCAGTACTTC. Translation: CASSLGPEREETQYF. The chain is built from TRBV5-1 and TRBJ2-5, with D perhaps TRBD2 (5 bases). Looked up from germline, CDR1 is SGHRS and CDR2 is YFSETQ. The CDR3 consists of 15 residues. V gave up 0 bases and J gave up 5 bases, with 14 bases separating them.

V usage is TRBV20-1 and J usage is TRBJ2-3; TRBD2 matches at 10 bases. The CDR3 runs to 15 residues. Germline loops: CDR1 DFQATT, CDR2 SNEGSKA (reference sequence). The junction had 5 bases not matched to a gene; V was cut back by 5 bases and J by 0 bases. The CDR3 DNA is TGCAGTGCTGGGGGGACTAGCGCTAGCACAGATACGCAGTATTTT. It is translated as CSAGGTSASTDTQYF.

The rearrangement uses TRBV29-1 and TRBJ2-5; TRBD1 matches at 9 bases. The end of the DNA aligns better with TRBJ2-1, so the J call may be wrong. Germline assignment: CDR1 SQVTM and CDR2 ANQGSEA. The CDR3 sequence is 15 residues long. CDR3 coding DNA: TGCAGCGTTGTCCAACAGGGGGCTGTCCCTAATGAGCAGTTCTTC. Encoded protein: CSVVQQGAVPNEQFF.

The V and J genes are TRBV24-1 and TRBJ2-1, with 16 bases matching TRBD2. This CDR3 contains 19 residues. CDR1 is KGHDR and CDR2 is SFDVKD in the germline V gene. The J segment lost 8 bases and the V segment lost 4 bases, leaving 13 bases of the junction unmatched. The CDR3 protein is CATSDRPGLAGGPAHEQFF. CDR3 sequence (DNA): TGTGCCACCAGTGACCGCCCGGGACTAGCGGGGGGGCCTGCCCATGAGCAGTTCTTC.

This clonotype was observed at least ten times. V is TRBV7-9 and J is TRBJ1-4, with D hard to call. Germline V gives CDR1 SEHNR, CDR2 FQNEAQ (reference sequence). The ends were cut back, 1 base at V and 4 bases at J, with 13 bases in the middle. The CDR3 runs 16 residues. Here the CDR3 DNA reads TGTGCCAGCAGCTTAGAAGGGTCCTTTCTTAATGAAAAACTGTTTTTT. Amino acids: CASSLEGSFLNEKLFF.

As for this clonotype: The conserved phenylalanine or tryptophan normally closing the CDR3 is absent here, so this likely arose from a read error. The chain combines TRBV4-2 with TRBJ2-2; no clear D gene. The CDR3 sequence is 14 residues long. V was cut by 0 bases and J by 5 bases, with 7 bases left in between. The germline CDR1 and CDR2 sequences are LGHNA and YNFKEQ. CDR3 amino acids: CASSQDLRTGELFL. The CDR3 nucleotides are TGTGCCAGCAGCCAAGATCTGCGAACCGGGGAGCTGTTTCTT.

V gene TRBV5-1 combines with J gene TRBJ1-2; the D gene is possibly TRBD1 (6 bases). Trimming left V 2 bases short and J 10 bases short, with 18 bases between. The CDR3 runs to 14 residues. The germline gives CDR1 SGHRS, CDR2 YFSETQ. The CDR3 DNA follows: TGCGCCAGCAGCTTTGCACAGGGTGTTAGTGTCTACACCTTC. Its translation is CASSFAQGVSVYTF. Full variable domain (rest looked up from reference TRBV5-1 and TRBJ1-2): KAGVTQTPRYLIKTRGQQVTLSCSPISGHRSVSWYQQTPGQGLQFLFEYFSETQRNKGNFPGRFSGRQFSNSRSEMNVSTLELGDSALYLCASSFAQGVSVYTFGSGTRLTVV.

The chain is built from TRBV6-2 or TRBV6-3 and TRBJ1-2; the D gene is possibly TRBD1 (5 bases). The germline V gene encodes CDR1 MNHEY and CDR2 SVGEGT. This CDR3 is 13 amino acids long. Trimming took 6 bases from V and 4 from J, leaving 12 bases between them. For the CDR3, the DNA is TGTGCCAGCAGCTCCGGGACCACCTATGGCTACACCTTC. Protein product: CASSSGTTYGYTF.

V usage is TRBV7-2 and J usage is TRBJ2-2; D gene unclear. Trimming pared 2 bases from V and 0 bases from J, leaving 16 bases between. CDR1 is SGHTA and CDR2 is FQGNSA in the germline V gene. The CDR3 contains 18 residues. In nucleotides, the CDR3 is TGTGCCAGCAGCTTACTGGGCACCGTTTTCGCGAACACCGGGGAGCTGTTTTTT. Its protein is CASSLLGTVFANTGELFF.

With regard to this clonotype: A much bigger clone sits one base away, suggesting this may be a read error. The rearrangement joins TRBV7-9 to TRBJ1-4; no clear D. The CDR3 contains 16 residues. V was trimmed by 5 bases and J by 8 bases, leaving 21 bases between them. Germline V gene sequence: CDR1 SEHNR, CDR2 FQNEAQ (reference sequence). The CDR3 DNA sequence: TGTGCCAGCAGCGGAGAACGACTGGGCTCAGACGAAAAACTGTTTTTT. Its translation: CASSGERLGSDEKLFF.

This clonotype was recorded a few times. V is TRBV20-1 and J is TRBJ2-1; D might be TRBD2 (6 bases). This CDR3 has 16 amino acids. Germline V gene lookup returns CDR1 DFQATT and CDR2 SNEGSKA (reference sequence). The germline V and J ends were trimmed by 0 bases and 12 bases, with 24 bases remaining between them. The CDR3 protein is CSARDLGSVAIGGQFF. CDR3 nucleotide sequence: TGCAGTGCTAGAGATCTGGGGAGCGTCGCAATCGGGGGGCAGTTCTTC.

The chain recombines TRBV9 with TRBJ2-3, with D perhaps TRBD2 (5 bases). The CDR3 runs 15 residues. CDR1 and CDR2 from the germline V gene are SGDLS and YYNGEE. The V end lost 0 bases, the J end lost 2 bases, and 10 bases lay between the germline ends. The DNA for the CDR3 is TGTGCCAGCAGCGTAGCTGACTATACCACAGATACGCAGTATTTT. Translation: CASSVADYTTDTQYF.

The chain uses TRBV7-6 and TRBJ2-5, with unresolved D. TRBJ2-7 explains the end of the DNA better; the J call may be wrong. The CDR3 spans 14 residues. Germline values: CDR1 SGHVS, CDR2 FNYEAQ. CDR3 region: CASSLGPNTYEQYF. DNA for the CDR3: TGTGCCAGCAGCTTAGGACCCAACACCTACGAGCAGTACTTC.

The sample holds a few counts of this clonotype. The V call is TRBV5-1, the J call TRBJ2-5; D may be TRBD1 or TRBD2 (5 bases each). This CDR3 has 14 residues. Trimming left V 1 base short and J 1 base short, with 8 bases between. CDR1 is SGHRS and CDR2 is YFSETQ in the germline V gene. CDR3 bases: TGCGCCAGCAGCTTGTGGGGGAGCCAAGAGACCCAGTACTTC. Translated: CASSLWGSQETQYF.

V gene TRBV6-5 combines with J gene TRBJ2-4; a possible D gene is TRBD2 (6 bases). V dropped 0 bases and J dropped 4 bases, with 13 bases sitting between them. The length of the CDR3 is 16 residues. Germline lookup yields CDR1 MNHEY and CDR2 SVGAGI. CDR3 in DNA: TGTGCCAGCAGTTACTCTGGTAGCGGTGGGAAAAACATTCAGTACTTC. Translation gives CASSYSGSGGKNIQYF.

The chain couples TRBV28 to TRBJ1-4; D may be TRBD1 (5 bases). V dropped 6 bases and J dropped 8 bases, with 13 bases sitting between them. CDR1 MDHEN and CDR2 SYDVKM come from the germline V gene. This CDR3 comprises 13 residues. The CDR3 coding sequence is TGTGCCAGCAGGGGCTCCCGGGACGAAAAACTGTTTTTT. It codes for CASRGSRDEKLFF.

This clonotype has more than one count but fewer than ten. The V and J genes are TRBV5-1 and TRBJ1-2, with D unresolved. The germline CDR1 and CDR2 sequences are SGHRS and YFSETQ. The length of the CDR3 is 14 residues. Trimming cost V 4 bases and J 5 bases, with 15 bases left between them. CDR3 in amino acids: CASSPEGRPYGYTF. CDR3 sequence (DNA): TGCGCCAGCAGCCCGGAAGGCAGACCTTATGGCTACACCTTC.

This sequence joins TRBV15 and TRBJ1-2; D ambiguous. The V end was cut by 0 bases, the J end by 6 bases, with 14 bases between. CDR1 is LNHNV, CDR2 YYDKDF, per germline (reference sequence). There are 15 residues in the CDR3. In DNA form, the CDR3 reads TGTGCCACCAGCAGAGATGTCCGGGCGATCGATGGCTACACCTTC. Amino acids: CATSRDVRAIDGYTF. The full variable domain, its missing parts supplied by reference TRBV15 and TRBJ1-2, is DAMVIQNPRYQVTQFGKPVTLSCSQTLNHNVMYWYQQKSSQAPKLLFHYYDKDFNNEADTPDNFQSRRPNTSFCFLDIRSPGLGDTAMYLCATSRDVRAIDGYTFGSGTRLTVV.

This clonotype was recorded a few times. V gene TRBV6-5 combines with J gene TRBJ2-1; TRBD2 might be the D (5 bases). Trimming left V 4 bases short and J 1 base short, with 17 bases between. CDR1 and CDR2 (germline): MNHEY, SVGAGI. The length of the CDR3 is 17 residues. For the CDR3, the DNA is TGTGCCAGCAGTTCTAACGCCGGGATTCCGTCCTACAATGAGCAGTTCTTC. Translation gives CASSSNAGIPSYNEQFF.

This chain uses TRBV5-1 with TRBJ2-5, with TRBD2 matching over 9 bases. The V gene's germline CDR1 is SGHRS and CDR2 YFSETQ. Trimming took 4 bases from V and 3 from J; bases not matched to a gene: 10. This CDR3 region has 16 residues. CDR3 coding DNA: TGCGCCAGCAGCCCCCCGGGTAGCGGGAGTAAAGAGACCCAGTACTTC. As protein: CASSPPGSGSKETQYF. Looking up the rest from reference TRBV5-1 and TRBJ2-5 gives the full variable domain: KAGVTQTPRYLIKTRGQQVTLSCSPISGHRSVSWYQQTPGQGLQFLFEYFSETQRNKGNFPGRFSGRQFSNSRSEMNVSTLELGDSALYLCASSPPGSGSKETQYFGPGTRLLVL.

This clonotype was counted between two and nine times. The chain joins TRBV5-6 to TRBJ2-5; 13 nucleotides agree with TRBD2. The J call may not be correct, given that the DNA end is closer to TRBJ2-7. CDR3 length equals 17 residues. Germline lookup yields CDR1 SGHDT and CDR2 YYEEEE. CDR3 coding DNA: TGTGCCAGCAGCCTCGGACTAGCGGGGGTAAGCTCCTACGAGCAGTACTTC. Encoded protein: CASSLGLAGVSSYEQYF.

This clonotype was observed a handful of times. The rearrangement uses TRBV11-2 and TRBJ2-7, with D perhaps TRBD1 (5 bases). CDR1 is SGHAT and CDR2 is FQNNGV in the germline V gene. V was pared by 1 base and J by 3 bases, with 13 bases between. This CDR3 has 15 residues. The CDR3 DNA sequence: TGTGCCAGCAGCTTAGGACAGACAATGAACTACGAGCAGTACTTC. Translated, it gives CASSLGQTMNYEQYF. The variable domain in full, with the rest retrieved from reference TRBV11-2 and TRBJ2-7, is EAGVAQSPRYKIIEKRQSVAFWCNPISGHATLYWYQQILGQGPKLLIQFQNNGVVDDSQLPKDRFSAERLKGVDSTLKIQPAKLEDSAVYLCASSLGQTMNYEQYFGPGTRLTVT.

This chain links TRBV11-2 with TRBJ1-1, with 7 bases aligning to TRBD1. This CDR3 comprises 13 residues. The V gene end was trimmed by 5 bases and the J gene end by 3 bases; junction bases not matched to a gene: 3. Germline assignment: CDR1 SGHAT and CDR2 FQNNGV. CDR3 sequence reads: CASSTGVDTEAFF. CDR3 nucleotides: TGTGCCAGCAGCACAGGGGTAGACACTGAAGCTTTCTTT.